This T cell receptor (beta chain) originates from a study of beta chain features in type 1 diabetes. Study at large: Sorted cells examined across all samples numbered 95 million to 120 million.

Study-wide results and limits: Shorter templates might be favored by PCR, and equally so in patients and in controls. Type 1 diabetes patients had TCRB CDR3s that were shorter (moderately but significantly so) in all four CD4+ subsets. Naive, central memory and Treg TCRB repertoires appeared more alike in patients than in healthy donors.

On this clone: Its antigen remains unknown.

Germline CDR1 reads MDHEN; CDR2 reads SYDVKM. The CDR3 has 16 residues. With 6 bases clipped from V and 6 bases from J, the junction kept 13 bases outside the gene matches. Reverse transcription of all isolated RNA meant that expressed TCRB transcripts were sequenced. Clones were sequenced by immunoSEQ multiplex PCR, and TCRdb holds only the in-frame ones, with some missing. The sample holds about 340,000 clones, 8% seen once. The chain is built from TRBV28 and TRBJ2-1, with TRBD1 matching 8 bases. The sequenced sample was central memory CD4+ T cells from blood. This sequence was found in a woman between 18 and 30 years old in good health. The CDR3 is CASRTIGQGVVNEQFF. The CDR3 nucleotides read TGTGCCAGCAGGACCATTGGACAGGGTGTGGTCAATGAGCAGTTCTTC.